This is a list of T cell receptor beta chains from one sample in a study of T cells after yellow fever vaccination. TCRdb ran MiXCR on the 5' RACE reads and lists one entry per CDR3 protein. The table records a few hundred thousand distinct CDR3 sequences, roughly 4.3% of them present only once. The sample here was PBMCs, taken 5 days after the yellow fever booster vaccination. The receptors were sampled from a man aged 18 to 30 who received the YFV17D yellow fever vaccine. CDR3s include the opening cysteine and the closing phenylalanine or tryptophan. D genes are given only for firm matches. The size field is filled for only some rows; it gives once, few, many or a size class.

cdr3_aa cdr3_nt clone_size j_call d_call v_call
CASSVSGGAPHEQFF TGTGCCAGCAGCGTTAGCGGGGGGGCCCCCCATGAGCAGTTCTTC few TRBJ2-1 TRBD2 TRBV7-9
CSAGKTPTDTQYF TGCAGTGCTGGAAAGACACCCACAGATACGCAGTATTTT NA TRBJ2-3 NA TRBV20-1
CASSTWTSGYTDTQYF TGTGCCAGCAGCACCTGGACTAGCGGATACACAGATACGCAGTATTTT NA TRBJ2-3 TRBD2 TRBV11-1
CASSSGPSSGNTIYF TGCGCCAGCAGCTCCGGCCCGAGCTCTGGAAACACCATATATTTT NA TRBJ1-3 NA TRBV5-1
CSVVVGQGQGYTF TGCAGCGTTGTGGTGGGACAGGGTCAAGGCTACACCTTC NA TRBJ1-2 TRBD1 TRBV29-1
CASSQMGLAGNEQFF TGTGCCAGCAGCCAAATGGGACTAGCGGGGAATGAGCAGTTCTTC few TRBJ2-1 TRBD2 TRBV3-1
CSARPGGGAGETQYF TGCAGTGCTAGACCGGGCGGGGGGGCTGGAGAGACCCAGTACTTC many TRBJ2-5 TRBD2 TRBV20-1
CASSLRHAQETQYF TGTGCCAGCAGTTTACGGCACGCCCAAGAGACCCAGTACTTC NA TRBJ2-5 NA TRBV12-3/TRBV12-4
CASSGGQADTQYF TGTGCCAGCAGCGGCGGGCAGGCAGATACGCAGTATTTT few TRBJ2-3 NA TRBV7-7
CASSQEVGDEQFF TGCGCCAGCAGCCAAGAAGTGGGGGATGAGCAGTTCTTC few TRBJ2-1 NA TRBV4-1
CAQEAGHSGNTIYF TGTGCTCAAGAGGCAGGGCACTCTGGAAACACCATATATTTT NA TRBJ1-3 NA TRBV2
CASSLERQGSGTQYF TGTGCCAGCAGCTTAGAACGGCAGGGGAGTGGGACCCAGTACTTC few TRBJ2-5 NA TRBV7-2
CASSQDRVQEENQPQHF TGCGCCAGCAGCCAAGATAGGGTACAGGAGGAGAATCAGCCCCAGCATTTT NA TRBJ1-5 NA TRBV4-3
CAWSVSLYEQYF TGTGCCTGGAGTGTTTCACTCTACGAGCAGTACTTC few TRBJ2-7 NA TRBV30
CASSPPGGPQHF TGTGCCAGCAGTCCCCCCGGCGGGCCCCAGCATTTT few TRBJ1-5 NA TRBV12-3/TRBV12-4
CASSLAPGGTYEQYF TGTGCCAGCAGCTTAGCCCCAGGGGGGACCTACGAGCAGTACTTC few TRBJ2-7 NA TRBV13
CASSLGGLGGANVLTF TGCGCCAGCAGCTTGGGCGGTTTGGGAGGGGCCAACGTCCTGACTTTC few TRBJ2-6 NA TRBV5-1
CASSLYRDSYEQYF TGTGCCAGCAGCTTGTACAGGGACTCCTACGAGCAGTACTTC NA TRBJ2-7 NA TRBV5-5
CSVSGTSGGAAYNEQFF TGCAGCGTCTCCGGGACTAGCGGGGGGGCCGCCTACAATGAGCAGTTCTTC few TRBJ2-1 TRBD2 TRBV29-1
CASRGTGNTGELFF TGTGCCAGCAGGGGGACGGGGAACACCGGGGAGCTGTTTTTT many TRBJ2-2 NA TRBV7-2
CASRTNNEQFF TGTGCCAGCAGGACGAACAATGAGCAGTTCTTC NA TRBJ2-1 NA TRBV6-6
CASSQEVYRENGYTF TGCGCCAGCAGCCAAGAGGTCTATAGGGAAAATGGCTACACCTTC NA TRBJ1-2 NA TRBV4-3
CASRSEVTYTEAFF TGTGCCAGCAGATCTGAAGTAACGTACACTGAAGCTTTCTTT NA TRBJ1-1 NA TRBV9
CASSVDGDNSPLHF TGCGCCAGCAGCGTGGACGGTGATAATTCACCCCTCCACTTT NA TRBJ1-6 NA TRBV5-1
CASSRVDSGSGELFF TGTGCCAGCAGCCGGGTAGACAGCGGGTCCGGGGAGCTGTTTTTT few TRBJ2-2 NA TRBV14
CATSRAISQETGELFF TGTGCCACCAGCAGAGCAATATCACAGGAGACCGGGGAGCTGTTTTTT few TRBJ2-2 NA TRBV15
CSARDGGLTDTQYF TGCAGTGCTAGAGACGGGGGCCTCACAGATACGCAGTATTTT many TRBJ2-3 NA TRBV20-1
CASIGYYTEAFF TGCGCCAGCATTGGCTACTACACTGAAGCTTTCTTT NA TRBJ1-1 NA TRBV10-2
CASSPRTAYEQYF TGTGCCAGCAGTCCCCGGACAGCTTACGAGCAGTACTTC NA TRBJ2-7 NA TRBV27
CASSVDRLLGEQFF TGTGCCAGCAGCGTAGACCGTCTCCTGGGTGAGCAGTTCTTC few TRBJ2-1 NA TRBV9
CSARTPDAIIINYGYTF TGCAGTGCTAGAACGCCGGACGCTATAATAATTAACTATGGCTACACCTTC few TRBJ1-2 NA TRBV20-1
CASSPRAGEQFF TGTGCCAGCAGTCCGAGGGCGGGGGAGCAGTTCTTC few TRBJ2-1 NA TRBV12-3/TRBV12-4
CSAGSGGWQETQYF TGCAGTGCGGGCAGCGGGGGGTGGCAAGAGACCCAGTACTTC few TRBJ2-5 TRBD2 TRBV20-1
CASSHPGPNLVEQYF TGTGCCAGCTCCCATCCCGGGCCGAACCTGGTCGAGCAGTACTTC few TRBJ2-7 NA TRBV6-2/TRBV6-3
CASSYAWNTEAFF TGTGCCAGCAGTTACGCATGGAACACTGAAGCTTTCTTT few TRBJ1-1 NA TRBV6-5
CASSKGLYGTGELFF TGTGCCAGCTCAAAGGGTCTATATGGCACCGGGGAGCTGTTTTTT few TRBJ2-2 NA TRBV7-2
CASSPRTEALGEQYF TGCGCCAGCAGCCCGCGGACAGAGGCCTTGGGGGAGCAGTACTTC few TRBJ2-7 NA TRBV4-1
CASSPGFYEQYF TGTGCCAGCAGCCCAGGATTCTACGAGCAGTACTTC many TRBJ2-7 NA TRBV6-6
CASSLFLGGDEQFF TGTGCCAGCAGCTTATTTCTCGGGGGGGATGAGCAGTTCTTC many TRBJ2-1 TRBD2 TRBV7-6
CASRWTGTEAFF TGTGCCAGCAGGTGGACAGGGACTGAAGCTTTCTTT few TRBJ1-1 TRBD1 TRBV11-2
CASQDSSSTDTQYF TGTGCCAGCCAAGACAGTTCTAGCACAGATACGCAGTATTTT NA TRBJ2-3 NA TRBV2
CASSPQGAKDEQYF TGTGCCAGCAGCCCACAGGGGGCTAAGGACGAGCAGTACTTC few TRBJ2-7 TRBD1 TRBV3-1
CASSLNTRANEQFF TGCGCCAGCAGCCTTAATACCAGGGCTAATGAGCAGTTCTTC NA TRBJ2-1 NA TRBV4-3